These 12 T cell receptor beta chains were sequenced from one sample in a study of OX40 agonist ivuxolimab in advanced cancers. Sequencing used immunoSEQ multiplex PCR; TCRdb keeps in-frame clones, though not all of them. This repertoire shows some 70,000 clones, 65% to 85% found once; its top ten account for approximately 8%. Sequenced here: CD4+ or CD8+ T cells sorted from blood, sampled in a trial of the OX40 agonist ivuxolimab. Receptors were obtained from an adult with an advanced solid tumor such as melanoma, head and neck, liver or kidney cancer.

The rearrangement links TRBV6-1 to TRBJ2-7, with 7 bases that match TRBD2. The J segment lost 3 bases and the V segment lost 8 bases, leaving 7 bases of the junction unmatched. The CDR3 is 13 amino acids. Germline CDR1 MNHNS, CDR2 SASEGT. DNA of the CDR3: TGTGCCAGCTACGGGACTACCGACTACGAGCAGTACTTC. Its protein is CASYGTTDYEQYF.

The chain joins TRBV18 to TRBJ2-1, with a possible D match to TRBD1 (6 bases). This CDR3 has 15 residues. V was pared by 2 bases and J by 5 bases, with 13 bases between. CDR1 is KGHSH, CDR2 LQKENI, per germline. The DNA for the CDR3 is TGTGCCAGCTCACCAATTAGGGGGTCCGACAATGAGCAGTTCTTC. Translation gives CASSPIRGSDNEQFF.

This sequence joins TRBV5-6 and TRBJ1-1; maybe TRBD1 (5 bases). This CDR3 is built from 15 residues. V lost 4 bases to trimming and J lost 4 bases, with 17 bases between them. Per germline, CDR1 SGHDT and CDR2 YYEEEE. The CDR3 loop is CASSQGTWGITEAFF. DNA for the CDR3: TGTGCCAGCAGCCAAGGGACCTGGGGGATCACTGAAGCTTTCTTT.

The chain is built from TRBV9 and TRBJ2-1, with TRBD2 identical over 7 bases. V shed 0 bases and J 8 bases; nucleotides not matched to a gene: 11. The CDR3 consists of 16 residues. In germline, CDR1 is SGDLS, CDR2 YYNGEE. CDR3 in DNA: TGTGCCAGCAGCGTAGCAGGCGGGGGTCCCTGGGATGAGCAGTTCTTC. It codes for CASSVAGGGPWDEQFF.

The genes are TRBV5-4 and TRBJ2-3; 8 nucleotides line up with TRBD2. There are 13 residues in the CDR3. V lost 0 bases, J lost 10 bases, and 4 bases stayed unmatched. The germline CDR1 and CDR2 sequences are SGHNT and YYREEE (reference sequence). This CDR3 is CASSLVSGVSQYF. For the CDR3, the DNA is TGTGCCAGCAGCTTGGTTAGCGGGGTCTCGCAGTATTTT.

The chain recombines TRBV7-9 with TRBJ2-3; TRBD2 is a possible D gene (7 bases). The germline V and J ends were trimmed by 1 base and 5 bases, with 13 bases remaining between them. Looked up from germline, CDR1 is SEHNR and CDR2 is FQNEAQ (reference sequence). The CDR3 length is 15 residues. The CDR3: CASSLESGGLDTQYF. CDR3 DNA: TGTGCCAGCAGCTTAGAGTCGGGGGGCCTAGATACGCAGTATTTT.

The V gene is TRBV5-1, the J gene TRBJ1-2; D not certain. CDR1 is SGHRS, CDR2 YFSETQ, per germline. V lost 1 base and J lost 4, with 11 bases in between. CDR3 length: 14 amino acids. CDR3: CASSLIAQGYGYTF. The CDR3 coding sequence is TGCGCCAGCAGCTTGATTGCGCAAGGCTATGGCTACACCTTC.

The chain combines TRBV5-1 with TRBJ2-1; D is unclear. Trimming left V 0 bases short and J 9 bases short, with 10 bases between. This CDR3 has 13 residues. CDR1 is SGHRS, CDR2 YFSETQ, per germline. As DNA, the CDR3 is TGCGCCAGCAGCTTGGAGGTTTCGGGTGAGCAGTTCTTC. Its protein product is CASSLEVSGEQFF.

CDR3 protein: CASSYLGGSGNTIYF. The CDR3 nucleotides are TGTGCCAGCAGTTACCTAGGCGGCTCTGGAAACACCATATATTTT. The chain is built from TRBV6-5 and TRBJ1-3; D remains ambiguous. The CDR3 covers 15 residues. Trimming removed 2 bases from V and 0 bases from J, with 8 bases in between. Germline CDR1 MNHEY, CDR2 SVGAGI.

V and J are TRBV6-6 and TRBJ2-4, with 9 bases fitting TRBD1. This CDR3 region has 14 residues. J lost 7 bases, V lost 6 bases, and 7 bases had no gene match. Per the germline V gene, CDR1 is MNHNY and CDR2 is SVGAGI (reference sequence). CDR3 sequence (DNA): TGTGCCAGCAGCCTCGGGACAGGGTCGAACATTCAGTACTTC. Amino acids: CASSLGTGSNIQYF.

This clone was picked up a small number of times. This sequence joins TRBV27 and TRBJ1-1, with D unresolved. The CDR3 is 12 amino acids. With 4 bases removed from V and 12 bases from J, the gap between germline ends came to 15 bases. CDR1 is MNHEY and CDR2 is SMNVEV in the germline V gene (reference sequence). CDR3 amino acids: CASSSDQDVPFF. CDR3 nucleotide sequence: TGTGCCAGCAGTTCAGATCAGGATGTCCCTTTCTTT.

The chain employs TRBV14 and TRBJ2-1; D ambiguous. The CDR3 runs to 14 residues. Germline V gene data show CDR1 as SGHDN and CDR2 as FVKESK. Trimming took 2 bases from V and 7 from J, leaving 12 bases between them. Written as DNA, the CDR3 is TGTGCCAGCAGCCAAAATCGCTACCGAAATGAGCAGTTCTTC. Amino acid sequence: CASSQNRYRNEQFF.